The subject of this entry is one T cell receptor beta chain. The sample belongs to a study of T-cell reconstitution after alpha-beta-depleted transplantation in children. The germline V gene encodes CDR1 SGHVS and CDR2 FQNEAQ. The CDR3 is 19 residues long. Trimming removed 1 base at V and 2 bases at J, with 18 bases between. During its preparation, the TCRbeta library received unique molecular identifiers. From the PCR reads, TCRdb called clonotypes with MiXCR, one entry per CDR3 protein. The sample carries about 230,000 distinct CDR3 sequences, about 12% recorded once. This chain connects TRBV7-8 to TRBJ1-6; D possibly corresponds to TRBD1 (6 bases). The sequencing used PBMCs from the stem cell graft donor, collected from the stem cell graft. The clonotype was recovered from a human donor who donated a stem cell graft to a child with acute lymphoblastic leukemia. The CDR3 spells CASSLGGRGEVTYNSPLHF. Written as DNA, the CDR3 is TGTGCCAGCAGCTTAGGTGGAAGGGGGGAGGTTACCTATAATTCACCCCTCCACTTT.